This TCR beta chain appears in the sequencing data of a study of OX40 agonist ivuxolimab in advanced cancers. Study outcomes and limitations: The study found that CD8+ T cells averaged more expanded clones than CD4+.

The data were produced by immunoSEQ multiplex PCR, yet TCRdb's version contains in-frame clones alone and is incomplete. The table lists about 18,000 clones, roughly 91% of them singletons, with just over 65% in the top ten. Autoimmune disease history or systemic immunosuppression barred patients. Per the germline V gene, CDR1 is SQVTM and CDR2 is ANQGSEA. The CDR3 is 14 amino acids. V dropped 6 bases and J dropped 3 bases, with 15 bases sitting between them. A remark on this clone: Its antigen is still unknown.

This chain links TRBV29-1 with TRBJ2-1; D not resolved. This sequence was found in an adult with an advanced solid tumor such as melanoma, head and neck, liver or kidney cancer. This specimen was CD4+ or CD8+ T cells sorted from blood, taken in a trial of the OX40 agonist ivuxolimab. CDR3 in amino acids: CSVPTTAVYNEQFF. CDR3 DNA: TGCAGCGTACCCACCACGGCTGTCTACAATGAGCAGTTCTTC.